This TCR beta chain was profiled in a study of T-cell memory formation after mild COVID-19. Study-wide context: In these data, TCR clusters were largely donor specific.

V was cut by 7 bases and J by 0 bases, with 12 bases left in between. Germline lookup yields CDR1 DFQATT and CDR2 SNEGSKA (reference sequence). This CDR3 is built from 13 residues. This clonotype came up many times. Its antigen is unknown. A single record per CDR3 protein comes from TCRdb applying MiXCR to the 5' RACE reads. In the table there are around 190,000 distinct CDR3 sequences, approximately 18% of which are singletons. Findings and caveats of the study: In second-wave clones peaking day 37, SARS-CoV-2 specificity remained unconfirmed. Clones which contracted sat mainly in CM and EM if CD4+, and in EMRA if CD8+.

Source material: PBMCs or a T cell subset sorted from them (not recorded which). The clonotype was recovered from a man between 18 and 35 years old who had mild COVID-19 (a few samples of this study predate the infection). Cell type and time point are not known. V usage is TRBV20-1 and J usage is TRBJ1-1, with D unclear. The DNA for the CDR3 is TGCAGTGTAGATGAGGGAGTGAACACTGAAGCTTTCTTT. This codes for CSVDEGVNTEAFF.